The clone carrying this T cell receptor beta chain is a singleton in its sample. 60 Vbeta and 13 Jbeta primers were used in PCR. Measured with immunoSEQ multiplex PCR; TCRdb has only the in-frame clones, and not every one. The sample holds around 150,000 clones; roughly 78% are singletons and the top ten take 4.2%. This record comes from a study of cytomegalovirus exposure and HLA in healthy donors. Germline V gene lookup returns CDR1 SNHLY and CDR2 FYNNEI. V shed 1 base, J shed 4 bases, and the junction held 2 bases outside the gene matches. This CDR3 is 14 amino acids long. Specimen: PBMCs. The receptor was isolated from a man aged 50 or older in good health and CMV-seropositive. This sequence joins TRBV2 and TRBJ2-3, with 7 bases that match TRBD1. This chain's CDR3 is CASSEDRGPDTQYF. The CDR3 DNA reads as TGTGCCAGCAGTGAAGATAGGGGGCCAGATACGCAGTATTTT. The full variable domain, its missing parts supplied by reference TRBV2 and TRBJ2-3, is EPEVTQTPSHQVTQMGQEVILRCVPISNHLYFYWYRQILGQKVEFLVSFYNNEISEKSEIFDDQFSVERPDGSNFTLKIRSTKLEDSAMYFCASSEDRGPDTQYFGPGTRLTVL.